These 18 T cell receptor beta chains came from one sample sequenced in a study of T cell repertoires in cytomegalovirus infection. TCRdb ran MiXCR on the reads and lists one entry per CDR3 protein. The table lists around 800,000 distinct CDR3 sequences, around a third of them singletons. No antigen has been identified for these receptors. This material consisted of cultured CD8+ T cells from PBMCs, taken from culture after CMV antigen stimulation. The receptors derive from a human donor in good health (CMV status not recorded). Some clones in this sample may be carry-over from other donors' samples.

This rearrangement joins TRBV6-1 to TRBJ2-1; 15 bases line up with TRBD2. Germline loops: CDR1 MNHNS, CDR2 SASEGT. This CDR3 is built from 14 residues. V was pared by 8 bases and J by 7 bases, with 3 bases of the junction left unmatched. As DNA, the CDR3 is TGTGCCAGCCGGACTAGCGGGGGGGTTAATGAGCAGTTCTTC. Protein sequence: CASRTSGGVNEQFF.

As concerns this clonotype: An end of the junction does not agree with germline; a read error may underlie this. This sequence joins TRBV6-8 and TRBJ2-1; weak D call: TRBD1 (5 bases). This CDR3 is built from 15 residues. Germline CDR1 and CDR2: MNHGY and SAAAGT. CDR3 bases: TGTTCCAGCAGTTACTTTGGGGCCGTTTCTTTTGAGCAGTTCTTC. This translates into CSSSYFGAVSFEQFF.

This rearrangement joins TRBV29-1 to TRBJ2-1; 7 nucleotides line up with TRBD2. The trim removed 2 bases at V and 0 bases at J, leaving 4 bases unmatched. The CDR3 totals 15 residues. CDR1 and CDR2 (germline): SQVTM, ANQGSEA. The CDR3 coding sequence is TGCAGCGTTGAACCGGGGGGAAGCTCCTACAATGAGCAGTTCTTC. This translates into CSVEPGGSSYNEQFF.

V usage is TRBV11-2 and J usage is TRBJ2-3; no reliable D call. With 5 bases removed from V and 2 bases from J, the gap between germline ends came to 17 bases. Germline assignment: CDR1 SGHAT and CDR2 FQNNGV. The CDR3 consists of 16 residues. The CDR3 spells CASSPWTLPLTDTQYF. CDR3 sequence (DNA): TGTGCCAGCAGCCCTTGGACCCTACCTCTCACAGATACGCAGTATTTT.

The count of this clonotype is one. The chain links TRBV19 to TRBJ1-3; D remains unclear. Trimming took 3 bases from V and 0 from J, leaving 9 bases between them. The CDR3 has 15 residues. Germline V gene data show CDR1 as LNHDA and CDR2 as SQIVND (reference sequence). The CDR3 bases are TGTGCCAGTAGTATGAGGCGGTACTCTGGAAACACCATATATTTT. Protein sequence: CASSMRRYSGNTIYF.

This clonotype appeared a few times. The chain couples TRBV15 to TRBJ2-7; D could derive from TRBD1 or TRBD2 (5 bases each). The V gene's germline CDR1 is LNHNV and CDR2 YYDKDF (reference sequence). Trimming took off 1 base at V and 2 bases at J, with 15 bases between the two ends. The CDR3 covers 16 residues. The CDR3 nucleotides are TGTGCCACCAGCAGAGCGGGGACCATTCGGCCCTACGAGCAGTACTTC. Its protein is CATSRAGTIRPYEQYF.

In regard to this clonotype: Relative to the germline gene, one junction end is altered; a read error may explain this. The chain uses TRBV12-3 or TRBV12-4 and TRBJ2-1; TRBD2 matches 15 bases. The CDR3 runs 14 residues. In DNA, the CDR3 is TGTGCCAACAGTTCCGGGACTAGCGGGGGGACGCAGTTCTTC. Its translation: CANSSGTSGGTQFF.

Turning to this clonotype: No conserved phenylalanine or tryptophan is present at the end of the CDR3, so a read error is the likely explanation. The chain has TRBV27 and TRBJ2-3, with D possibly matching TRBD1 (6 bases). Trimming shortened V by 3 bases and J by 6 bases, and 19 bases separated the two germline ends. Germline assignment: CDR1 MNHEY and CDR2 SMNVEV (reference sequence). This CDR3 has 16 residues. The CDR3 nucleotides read TGTGCCAGCAGTTTGCCAGGGGAAGTGGGGGCCGATACGCAGTATATT. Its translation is CASSLPGEVGADTQYI.

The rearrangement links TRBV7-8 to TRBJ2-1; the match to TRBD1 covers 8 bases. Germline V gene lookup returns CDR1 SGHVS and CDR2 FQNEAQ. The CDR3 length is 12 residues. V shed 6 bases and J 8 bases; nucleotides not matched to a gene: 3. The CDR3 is CASSQGADEQFF. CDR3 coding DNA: TGTGCCAGCAGTCAGGGGGCGGATGAGCAGTTCTTC.

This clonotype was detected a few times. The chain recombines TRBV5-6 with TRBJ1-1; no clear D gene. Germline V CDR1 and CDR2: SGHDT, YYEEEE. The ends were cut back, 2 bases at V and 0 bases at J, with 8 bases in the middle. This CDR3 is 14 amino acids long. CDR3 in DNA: TGTGCCAGCAGCTTCTACCAGATGAACACTGAAGCTTTCTTT. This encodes CASSFYQMNTEAFF.

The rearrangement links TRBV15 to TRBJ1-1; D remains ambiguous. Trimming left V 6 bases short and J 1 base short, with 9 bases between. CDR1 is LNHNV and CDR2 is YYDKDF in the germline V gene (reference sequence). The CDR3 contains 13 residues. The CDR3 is CATRMDQNTEAFF. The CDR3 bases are TGTGCCACCAGAATGGACCAGAACACTGAAGCTTTCTTT.

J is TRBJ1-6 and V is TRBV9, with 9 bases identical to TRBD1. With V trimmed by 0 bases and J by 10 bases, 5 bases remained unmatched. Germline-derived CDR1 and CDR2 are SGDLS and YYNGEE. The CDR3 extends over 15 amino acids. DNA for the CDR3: TGTGCCAGCAGCGTAGCGGGGACAGGGATATCACCCCTCCACTTT. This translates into CASSVAGTGISPLHF.

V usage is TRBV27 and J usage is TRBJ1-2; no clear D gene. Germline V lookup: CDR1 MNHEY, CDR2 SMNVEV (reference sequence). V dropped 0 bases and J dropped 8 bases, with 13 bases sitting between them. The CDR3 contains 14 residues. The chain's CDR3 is CASSLSGPSGGYTF. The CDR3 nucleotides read TGTGCCAGCAGTTTATCAGGGCCCTCAGGAGGCTACACCTTC.

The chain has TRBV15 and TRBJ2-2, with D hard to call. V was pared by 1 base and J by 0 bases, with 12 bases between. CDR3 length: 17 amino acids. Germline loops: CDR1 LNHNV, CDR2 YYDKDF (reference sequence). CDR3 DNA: TGTGCCACCAGCAGAGGGGTGGCGGATTCGAACACCGGGGAGCTGTTTTTT. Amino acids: CATSRGVADSNTGELFF.

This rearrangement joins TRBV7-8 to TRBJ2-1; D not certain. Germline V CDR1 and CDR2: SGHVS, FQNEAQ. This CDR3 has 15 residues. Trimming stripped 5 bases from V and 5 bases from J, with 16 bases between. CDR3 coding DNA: TGTGCCAGCAGCCCAGGTTTATACCTGAACAATGAGCAGTTCTTC. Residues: CASSPGLYLNNEQFF. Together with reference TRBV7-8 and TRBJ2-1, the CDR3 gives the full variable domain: GAGVSQSPRYKVAKRGQDVALRCDPISGHVSLFWYQQALGQGPEFLTYFQNEAQLDKSGLPSDRFFAERPEGSVSTLKIQRTQQEDSAVYLCASSPGLYLNNEQFFGPGTRLTVL.

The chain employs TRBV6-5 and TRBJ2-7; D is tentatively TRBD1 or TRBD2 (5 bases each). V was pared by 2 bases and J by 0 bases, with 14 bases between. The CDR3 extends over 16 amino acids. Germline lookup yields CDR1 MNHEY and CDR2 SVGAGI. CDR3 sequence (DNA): TGTGCCAGCAGTTACAATGGAGGACATCTCTCCTACGAGCAGTACTTC. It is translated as CASSYNGGHLSYEQYF.

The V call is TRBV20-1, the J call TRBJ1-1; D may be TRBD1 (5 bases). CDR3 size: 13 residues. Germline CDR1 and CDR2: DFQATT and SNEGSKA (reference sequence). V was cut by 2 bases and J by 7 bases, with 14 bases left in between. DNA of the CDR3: TGCAGTGCTAGACCTCAGGGACGGGGTGAAGCTTTCTTT. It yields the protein CSARPQGRGEAFF.

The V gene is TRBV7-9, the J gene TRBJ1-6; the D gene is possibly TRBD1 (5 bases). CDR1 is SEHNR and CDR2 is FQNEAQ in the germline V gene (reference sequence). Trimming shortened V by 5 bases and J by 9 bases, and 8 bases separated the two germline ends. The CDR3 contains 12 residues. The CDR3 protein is CASSEQVSPLHF. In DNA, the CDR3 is TGTGCCAGCAGCGAACAGGTTTCACCCCTCCACTTT.